Each of the 9 T cell receptor beta chains below was sequenced from the same sample in a study of shared clonotypes between healthy human individuals. Sequenced by immunoSEQ multiplex PCR; TCRdb stores in-frame clones only, minus some. The repertoire includes over a million clones, roughly 95% of them detected once, and about 1.2% sits in the top ten. Sample: naive CD4+ T cells sorted from blood. The subset: CD45RA+ positively selected. Source of these receptors: a man in his thirties or forties in good health.

The gene calls are TRBV7-9 and TRBJ2-1; the D gene is possibly TRBD2 (6 bases). CDR1 SEHNR and CDR2 FQNEAQ come from the germline V gene (reference sequence). V lost 5 bases and J 5 bases, leaving 22 bases between the germline ends. The CDR3 sequence is 17 residues long. The CDR3 DNA reads as TGTGCCAGCAGCCCGACAAGGGGCCGGACTACCCACAATGAGCAGTTCTTC. It yields the protein CASSPTRGRTTHNEQFF. Complete variable domain (other parts from reference TRBV7-9 and TRBJ2-1): DTGVSQNPRHKITKRGQNVTFRCDPISEHNRLYWYRQTLGQGPEFLTYFQNEAQLEKSRLLSDRFSAERPKGSFSTLEIQRTEQGDSAMYLCASSPTRGRTTHNEQFFGPGTRLTVL.

This clone was observed a single time. V is TRBV6-6 and J is TRBJ1-2; the D is unclear. The CDR3 has 12 amino acids. V shed 2 bases and J shed 8 bases, with 9 bases lying between them. Germline V gene lookup returns CDR1 MNHNY and CDR2 SVGAGI (reference sequence). The CDR3 nucleotides read TGTGCCAGCAGTTACGCTGAGGGCGGCTACACCTTC. It is translated as CASSYAEGGYTF.

V is TRBV6-1 and J is TRBJ2-4; no clear D. The V end lost 3 bases, the J end lost 8 bases, and 20 bases lay between the germline ends. CDR1 MNHNS and CDR2 SASEGT come from the germline V gene. The CDR3 runs 16 residues. The CDR3 is CASSDLLGGRLYIQYF. DNA for the CDR3: TGTGCCAGCAGTGATCTACTGGGTGGCAGGCTGTACATTCAGTACTTC.

The rearrangement joins TRBV7-9 to TRBJ2-6; D gene ambiguous. The CDR3 extends over 15 amino acids. V was cut by 4 bases and J by 5 bases, with 12 bases left in between. Looked up from germline, CDR1 is SEHNR and CDR2 is FQNEAQ (reference sequence). The CDR3 DNA follows: TGTGCCAGCAGCTCACAAAACGGCTGGGCCAACGTCCTGACTTTC. Its translation is CASSSQNGWANVLTF.

V is TRBV7-2 and J is TRBJ2-5; 8 nucleotides agree with TRBD2. This CDR3 is built from 18 residues. V lost 7 bases and J lost 4; bases outside the gene matches: 20. From germline, CDR1 is SGHTA and CDR2 FQGNSA. CDR3 DNA: TGTGCCAGCACCCTCTCCCCTCGCGTAGCGGGAAACGGAGAGACCCAGTACTTC. Translating it yields CASTLSPRVAGNGETQYF.

V usage is TRBV7-9 and J usage is TRBJ2-2, with D perhaps TRBD1 (6 bases). Per the germline V gene, CDR1 is SEHNR and CDR2 is FQNEAQ (reference sequence). This CDR3 comprises 16 residues. The V and J ends lost 1 base and 0 bases respectively, with 9 bases between them. As DNA, the CDR3 is TGTGCCAGCAGCTTAGATAACAGGGCGAACACCGGGGAGCTGTTTTTT. Amino acids: CASSLDNRANTGELFF.

In regard to this clone: Germline is not matched at one junction end, which may reflect a read error. CDR3 nucleotide sequence: TGTGCCAGCTCACCTACGGGCGGGATCTCCCACGAGCAGTACTTC. It translates to CASSPTGGISHEQYF. The chain carries TRBV18 and TRBJ2-7, with D perhaps TRBD2 (6 bases). The germline V gene encodes CDR1 KGHSH and CDR2 LQKENI. This CDR3 spans 15 amino acids.

This chain joins TRBV28 and TRBJ1-1; a weak D match, TRBD1 (5 bases). V lost 10 bases, J lost 10 bases, and 10 bases lay in between. Germline V gene lookup returns CDR1 MDHEN and CDR2 SYDVKM. The CDR3 loop spans 9 amino acids. DNA for the CDR3: TGTGCCATGTCAAGGGGAGCTTTCTTT. The encoded protein is CAMSRGAFF. The full variable domain, its missing parts supplied by reference TRBV28 and TRBJ1-1, is DVKVTQSSRYLVKRTGEKVFLECVQDMDHENMFWYRQDPGLGLRLIYFSYDVKMKEKGDIPEGYSVSREKKERFSLILESASTNQTSMYLCAMSRGAFFGQGTRLTVV.

The chain is built from TRBV25-1 and TRBJ2-7; D remains unclear. Between the trimmed V and J ends, which lost 4 bases and 3 bases, there was a span of 10 bases. Germline lookup yields CDR1 MGHDK and CDR2 SYGVNS. This CDR3 is 13 amino acids long. The CDR3 spells CASSALGGYEQYF. The CDR3 region has the DNA TGTGCCAGCAGTGCCCTTGGTGGCTACGAGCAGTACTTC.